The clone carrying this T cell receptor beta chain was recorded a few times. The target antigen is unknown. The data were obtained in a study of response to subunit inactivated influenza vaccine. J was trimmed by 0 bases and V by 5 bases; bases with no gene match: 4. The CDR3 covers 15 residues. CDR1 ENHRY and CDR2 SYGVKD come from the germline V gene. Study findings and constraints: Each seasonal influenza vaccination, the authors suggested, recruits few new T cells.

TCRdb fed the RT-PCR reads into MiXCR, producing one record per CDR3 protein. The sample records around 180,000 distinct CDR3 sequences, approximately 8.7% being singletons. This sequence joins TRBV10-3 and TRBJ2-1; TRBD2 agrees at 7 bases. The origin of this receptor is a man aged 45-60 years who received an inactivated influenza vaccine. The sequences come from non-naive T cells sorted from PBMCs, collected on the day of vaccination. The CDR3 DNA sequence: TGTGCCATCAGTTCCGGGGGGAGCTCCTACAATGAGCAGTTCTTC. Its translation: CAISSGGSSYNEQFF.